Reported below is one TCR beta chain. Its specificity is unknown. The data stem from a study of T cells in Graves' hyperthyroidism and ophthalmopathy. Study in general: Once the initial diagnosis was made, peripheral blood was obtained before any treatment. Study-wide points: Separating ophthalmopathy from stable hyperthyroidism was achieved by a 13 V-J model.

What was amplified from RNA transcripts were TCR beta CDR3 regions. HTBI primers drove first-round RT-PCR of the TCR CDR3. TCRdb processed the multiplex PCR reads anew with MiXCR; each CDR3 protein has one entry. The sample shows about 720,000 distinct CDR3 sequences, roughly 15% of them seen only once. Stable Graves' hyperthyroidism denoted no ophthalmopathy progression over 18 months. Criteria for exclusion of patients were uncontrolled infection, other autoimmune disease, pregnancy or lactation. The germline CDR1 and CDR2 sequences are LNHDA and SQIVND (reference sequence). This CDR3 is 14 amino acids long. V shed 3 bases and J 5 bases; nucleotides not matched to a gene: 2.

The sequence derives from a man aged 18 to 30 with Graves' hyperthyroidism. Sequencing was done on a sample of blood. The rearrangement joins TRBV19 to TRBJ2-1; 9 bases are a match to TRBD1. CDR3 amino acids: CASSIWDRDNEQFF. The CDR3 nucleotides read TGTGCCAGTAGTATTTGGGACAGGGACAATGAGCAGTTCTTC.